This TCR beta chain was obtained from a study of T-cell memory formation after mild COVID-19. On the study more broadly: The two donors had largely donor-specific TCR clusters.

The CDR3 is 16 amino acids. Germline CDR1 and CDR2: LGHDT and YNNKEL (reference sequence). V gave up 0 bases and J gave up 8 bases, with 17 bases separating them. With respect to this clonotype: Its cognate antigen is unknown.

TCRdb ran MiXCR on the 5' RACE reads and lists one entry per CDR3 protein. The data hold more than 75,000 distinct CDR3 sequences, with approximately 15% observed a single time. Study-level points and caveats: Pre-infection memory showed some responding clones, and this suggested that cross-reactive memory joined. The SARS-CoV-2 specificity of second-wave clones reaching peak at day 37 remained unverified. CM and EM subsets held most contracting CD4+ clones; EMRA held CD8+ ones.

Input material: PBMCs or a T cell subset sorted from them (not recorded which). This sequence originates from an adult woman who had mild COVID-19 (a few samples of this study predate the infection). Cell type and time point are not known. The V and J genes are TRBV3-1 and TRBJ2-1; D ambiguous. CDR3 sequence reads: CASSQDLGRKSDEQFF. The CDR3, as DNA: TGTGCCAGCAGCCAAGATCTCGGTAGGAAGTCCGATGAGCAGTTCTTC.